This T cell receptor (beta chain) is drawn from a study of blood T cell repertoires in COVID-19. Looking at the study overall: COVID-19 samples, acute and convalescent, were from the United States, Italy and Spain.

Original data processing: From reference gene primer amplification, estimates of nucleated cell counts were derived. Profiling relied on immunoSEQ multiplex PCR, and the TCRdb table lists in-frame clones only, not all of them. V and J calls and clone size are those listed in that table; D and trimming were worked out from the DNA. The repertoire holds about 170,000 clones, with 80% to 90% as singletons. Per germline, CDR1 SGDLS and CDR2 YYNGEE. This CDR3 is 13 amino acids long. Trimming pared 2 bases from V and 0 bases from J, leaving 6 bases between. Participants were placed into cohorts based on the clinical history they reported.

The clonotype comes from a woman in her fifties or sixties in a cohort exposed to, infected with or recovered from COVID-19 (not recorded which). The sample consisted of PBMCs or T cells enriched from blood (not recorded which). The chain combines TRBV9 with TRBJ2-7; no clear D. The CDR3 sequence is CASSVSSSYEQYF. The DNA of the CDR3 is TGTGCCAGCAGCGTTAGCAGCTCCTACGAGCAGTACTTC. The entire variable domain, with the rest obtained from reference TRBV9 and TRBJ2-7, is as follows: DSGVTQTPKHLITATGQRVTLRCSPRSGDLSVYWYQQSLDQGLQFLIQYYNGEERAKGNILERFSAQQFPDLHSELNLSSLELGDSALYFCASSVSSSYEQYFGPGTRLTVT.